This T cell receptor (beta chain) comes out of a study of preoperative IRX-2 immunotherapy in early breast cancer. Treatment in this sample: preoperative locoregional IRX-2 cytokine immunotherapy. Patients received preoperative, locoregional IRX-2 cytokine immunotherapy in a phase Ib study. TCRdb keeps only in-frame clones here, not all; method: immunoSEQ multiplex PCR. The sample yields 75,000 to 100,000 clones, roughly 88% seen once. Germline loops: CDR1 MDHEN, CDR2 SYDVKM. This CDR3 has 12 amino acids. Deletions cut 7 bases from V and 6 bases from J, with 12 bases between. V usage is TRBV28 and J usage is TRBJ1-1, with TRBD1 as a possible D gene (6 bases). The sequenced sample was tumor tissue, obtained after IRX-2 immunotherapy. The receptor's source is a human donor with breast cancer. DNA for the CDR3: TGTGCCAGCAATCTCAGGGGCCCTGAAGCTTTCTTT. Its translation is CASNLRGPEAFF.